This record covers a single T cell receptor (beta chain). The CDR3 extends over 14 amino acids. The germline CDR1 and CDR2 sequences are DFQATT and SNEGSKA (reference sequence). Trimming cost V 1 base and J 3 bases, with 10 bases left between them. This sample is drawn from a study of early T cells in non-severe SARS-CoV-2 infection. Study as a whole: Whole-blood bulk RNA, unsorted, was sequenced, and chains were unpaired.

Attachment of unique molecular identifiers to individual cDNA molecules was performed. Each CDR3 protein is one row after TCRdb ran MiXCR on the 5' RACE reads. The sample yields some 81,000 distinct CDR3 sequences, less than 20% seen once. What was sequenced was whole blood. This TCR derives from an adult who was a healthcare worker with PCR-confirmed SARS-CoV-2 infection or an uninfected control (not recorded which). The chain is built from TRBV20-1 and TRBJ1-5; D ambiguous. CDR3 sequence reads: CSARAGSLNQPQHF. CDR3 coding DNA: TGCAGTGCTAGAGCGGGCAGCCTCAATCAGCCCCAGCATTTT.